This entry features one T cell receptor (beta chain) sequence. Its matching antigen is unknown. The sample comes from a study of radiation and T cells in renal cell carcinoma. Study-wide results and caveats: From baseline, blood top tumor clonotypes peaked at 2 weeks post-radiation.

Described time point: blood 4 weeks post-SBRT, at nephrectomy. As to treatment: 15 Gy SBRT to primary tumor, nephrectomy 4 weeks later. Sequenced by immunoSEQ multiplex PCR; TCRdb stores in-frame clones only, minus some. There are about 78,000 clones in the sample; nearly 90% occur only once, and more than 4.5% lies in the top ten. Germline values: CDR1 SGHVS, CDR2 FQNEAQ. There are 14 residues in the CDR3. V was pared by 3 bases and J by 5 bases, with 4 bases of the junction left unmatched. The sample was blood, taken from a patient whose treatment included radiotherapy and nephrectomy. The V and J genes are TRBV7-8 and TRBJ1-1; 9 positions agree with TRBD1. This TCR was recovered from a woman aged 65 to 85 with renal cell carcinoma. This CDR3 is CASSLGQGWTEAFF. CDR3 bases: TGTGCCAGCAGCTTGGGACAGGGCTGGACTGAAGCTTTCTTT.